The entry below describes one T cell receptor beta chain. Its target is unknown. Time point meaning: after dendritic cell vaccination, including at tumor progression/relapse. Using immunoSEQ multiplex PCR, the repertoire was profiled, and TCRdb retains in-frame clones only, with some absent. The sample has about 99,000 clones, around 80% seen once. Deletions cut 0 bases from V and 12 bases from J, with 16 bases between. The length of the CDR3 is 14 residues. From germline, CDR1 is SGHRS and CDR2 YFSETQ. This sample stems from a study of glioma-infiltrating T cells after dendritic cell vaccination. Study-wide context: Samples are from glioblastoma patients in Phase I and II dendritic cell vaccine trials. Notes on the study in general: Higher pretreatment TIL content predicted longer progression-free time and survival.

The sequencing here drew on blood, taken after dendritic cell vaccination. This receptor was obtained from a human donor with glioblastoma. The chain couples TRBV5-1 to TRBJ2-1; tentative D call: TRBD1 (6 bases). The CDR3 DNA reads as TGCGCCAGCAGCTTGGAAACAGGGTTGGTATGGCAGTTCTTC. Encoded protein: CASSLETGLVWQFF.